This TCR beta chain derives from a study of shared clonotypes between healthy human individuals. For the study at large: Researchers assigned three CD4 naive, three CD4 memory, two CD8 naive and one CD8 memory plate to each donor.

Naive-designated CD8 cells lacked CD45RO, were positively enriched for CCR7, and omitted terminally differentiated effector memory CD45RA+ cells. CDR1 and CDR2 from the germline V gene are MNHEY and SMNVEV (reference sequence). V lost 3 bases and J lost 3, with 9 bases in between. CDR3 length: 13 residues. Study findings and constraints: The low donor count limited represented genetic and exposure-history diversity. When naive CD4 clonotypes were compared across a few donors, about 4.8% were shared.

Repertoires were generated with immunoSEQ multiplex PCR, while TCRdb's copy carries only in-frame clones and drops some. The repertoire holds 1.5 million to 2.5 million clones, with about 95% as singletons. Worth noting for this clone: Its antigen is as yet unknown. Other DNA variants within this sample encode the same CDR3.

The genes are TRBV27 and TRBJ2-7, with unresolved D. The specimen was naive CD8+ T cells sorted from blood. This sequence was found in a man between 18 and 35 years old in good health. The CDR3 sequence: CASSFGSGYEQYF. DNA of the CDR3: TGTGCCAGCAGTTTTGGCTCTGGCTACGAGCAGTACTTC.